A single sample is the source of the 21 T cell receptor beta chains below, sequenced in a study of beta chain features in type 1 diabetes. Study findings and constraints: Among all four CD4+ subsets, Type 1 diabetes patients had TCRB CDR3s that were moderately but significantly shorter.

These receptors lack a known antigen. The study reverse transcribed the entire isolated RNA, so it sequenced expressed TCRB transcripts. The assay was immunoSEQ multiplex PCR, and TCRdb's table has in-frame clones only and misses some. The sample carries under 150,000 clones, 17% recorded once. The sequenced sample was central memory CD4+ T cells from blood. These receptor sequences come from a young man with type 1 diabetes.

The chain couples TRBV29-1 to TRBJ1-1; tentatively, D is TRBD1 (5 bases). The CDR3 length is 14 residues. Germline V lookup: CDR1 SQVTM, CDR2 ANQGSEA. Between the trimmed V and J ends, which lost 7 bases and 0 bases, there was a span of 15 bases. The CDR3 protein is CSAKRGIVNTEAFF. The CDR3 DNA follows: TGCAGCGCTAAAAGGGGTATCGTGAACACTGAAGCTTTCTTT.

A few counts support this clone. The rearrangement uses TRBV11-2 and TRBJ2-5; 9 nucleotides line up with TRBD1. V was clipped by 4 bases and J by 5 bases; unmatched bases: 14. There are 17 residues in the CDR3. Germline loops: CDR1 SGHAT, CDR2 FQNNGV. The CDR3, as DNA: TGTGCCAGCAGCTCGCCGTCGGGGGACAGGGTCTTGGAGACCCAGTACTTC. Protein sequence: CASSSPSGDRVLETQYF.

This chain links TRBV7-9 with TRBJ2-5; TRBD2 agrees at 10 bases. Unmatched junction bases numbered 10, after V lost 5 bases and J lost 4 bases. The CDR3 runs to 16 residues. Germline V gene lookup returns CDR1 SEHNR and CDR2 FQNEAQ (reference sequence). CDR3 region: CASSLLAGVVRETQYF. CDR3 DNA sequence: TGTGCCAGCAGCCTCCTAGCGGGAGTCGTGCGAGAGACCCAGTACTTC. Looking up the rest from reference TRBV7-9 and TRBJ2-5 gives the full variable domain: DTGVSQNPRHKITKRGQNVTFRCDPISEHNRLYWYRQTLGQGPEFLTYFQNEAQLEKSRLLSDRFSAERPKGSFSTLEIQRTEQGDSAMYLCASSLLAGVVRETQYFGPGTRLLVL.

This clone was counted between two and nine times. V is TRBV5-4 and J is TRBJ1-1, with no clear D. The germline V gene encodes CDR1 SGHNT and CDR2 YYREEE (reference sequence). This CDR3 has 13 amino acids. Trimming cost V 2 bases and J 3 bases, with 8 bases left between them. The CDR3 DNA sequence: TGTGCCAGCAGCTTCTTTTCCCACACTGAAGCTTTCTTT. This encodes CASSFFSHTEAFF.

The sample holds a few counts of this clone. The rearrangement links TRBV7-2 to TRBJ2-7; tentatively, D is TRBD1 or TRBD2 (5 bases each). Germline CDR1 SGHTA, CDR2 FQGNSA. This CDR3 spans 13 amino acids. V was pared by 3 bases and J by 3 bases, with 9 bases between. This CDR3 reads CASSFGTGYEQYF. The CDR3, as DNA: TGTGCCAGCAGCTTCGGGACCGGCTACGAGCAGTACTTC.

The rearrangement uses TRBV14 and TRBJ2-3; D gene unclear. V was shortened by 6 bases and J by 0 bases, with 4 bases between the two germline ends. Germline-derived CDR1 and CDR2 are SGHDN and FVKESK. There are 12 residues in the CDR3. The CDR3 is CASRQSTDTQYF. The CDR3 region has the DNA TGTGCCAGCAGACAGAGCACAGATACGCAGTATTTT.

The genes are TRBV5-1 and TRBJ2-6; 7 positions match TRBD2. V trimming: 1 base; J trimming: 2 bases; junction bases outside the gene matches: 18. CDR1 is SGHRS, CDR2 YFSETQ, per germline. The CDR3 is made up of 21 amino acids. The CDR3 loop reads CASSLTTGPTRAGPGANVLTF. In DNA form, the CDR3 reads TGCGCCAGCAGCTTGACGACGGGCCCCACCAGAGCGGGACCTGGGGCCAACGTCCTGACTTTC.

The chain carries TRBV5-4 and TRBJ2-7, with 8 nucleotides matching TRBD1. V shed 3 bases, J shed 5 bases, and the junction held 10 bases outside the gene matches. The CDR3 runs 15 residues. Germline CDR1 and CDR2: SGHNT and YYREEE (reference sequence). Here the CDR3 reads CASSYEDRAVHEQYF. The CDR3 coding sequence is TGTGCCAGCAGCTACGAGGACAGGGCCGTGCACGAGCAGTACTTC.

This clone has ten or more counts. The V and J genes are TRBV6-5 and TRBJ2-1; D unclear. This CDR3 comprises 12 residues. Trimming removed 3 bases at V and 9 bases at J, with 9 bases between. From germline, CDR1 is MNHEY and CDR2 SVGAGI. The CDR3 reads CASSYSLGEQFF. CDR3 DNA: TGTGCCAGCAGTTATTCGTTGGGTGAGCAGTTCTTC.

This clone has a handful of counts. This chain links TRBV28 with TRBJ2-7; no clear D gene. Germline values: CDR1 MDHEN, CDR2 SYDVKM. The V end lost 6 bases, the J end lost 3 bases, and 15 bases lay between the germline ends. CDR3 length equals 14 residues. The CDR3 bases are TGTGCCAGCAGCCTAGACGCAGGATTCTACGAGCAGTACTTC. This sequence encodes CASSLDAGFYEQYF. Variable domain in full (rest from reference TRBV28 and TRBJ2-7): DVKVTQSSRYLVKRTGEKVFLECVQDMDHENMFWYRQDPGLGLRLIYFSYDVKMKEKGDIPEGYSVSREKKERFSLILESASTNQTSMYLCASSLDAGFYEQYFGPGTRLTVT.

The chain combines TRBV7-3 with TRBJ2-1; TRBD2 matches 13 bases. Germline V gene lookup returns CDR1 SGHTA and CDR2 FQGTGA. The trim removed 4 bases at V and 5 bases at J, leaving 8 bases unmatched. The CDR3 sequence is 17 residues long. The CDR3, as DNA: TGTGCCAGCAGCTCCCAACCGGGACTAGCGGGGCACAATGAGCAGTTCTTC. This sequence encodes CASSSQPGLAGHNEQFF.

This clone was detected a few times. The rearrangement links TRBV29-1 to TRBJ2-3; D call uncertain. The germline V gene encodes CDR1 SQVTM and CDR2 ANQGSEA. This CDR3 is 14 amino acids long. With 6 bases removed from V and 0 bases from J, the gap between germline ends came to 13 bases. The CDR3 DNA is TGCAGCGTCAAGGAGCTGTCTAGCACAGATACGCAGTATTTT. This codes for CSVKELSSTDTQYF.

This chain joins TRBV11-1 and TRBJ2-4, with 8 bases identical to TRBD1. The junction had 9 bases not matched to a gene; V was cut back by 5 bases and J by 6 bases. CDR1 is SGHAT, CDR2 FQDESV, per germline (reference sequence). This CDR3 is 15 amino acids long. The CDR3 coding sequence is TGTGCCAGCAGCGCCCCAGGGGGCGTTGGAAACATTCAGTACTTC. This encodes CASSAPGGVGNIQYF.

The rearrangement links TRBV27 to TRBJ2-1, with a possible D match to TRBD1 (6 bases). Between the trimmed V and J ends, which lost 5 bases and 7 bases, there was a span of 15 bases. CDR1 is MNHEY, CDR2 SMNVEV, per germline (reference sequence). The CDR3 loop spans 14 amino acids. CDR3 nucleotide sequence: TGTGCCAGCAGTGGACAGCTCACCGGGAATGAGCAGTTCTTC. This encodes CASSGQLTGNEQFF.

The chain links TRBV27 to TRBJ1-2; TRBD1 might be the D (5 bases). The germline gives CDR1 MNHEY, CDR2 SMNVEV (reference sequence). V shed 2 bases and J shed 10 bases, with 17 bases lying between them. This CDR3 has 14 amino acids. CDR3 protein: CASSLVGAFPNYTF. The CDR3 nucleotides read TGTGCCAGCAGTTTAGTAGGGGCGTTTCCTAACTACACCTTC.

This clone showed up many times. V usage is TRBV5-6 and J usage is TRBJ2-2; tentatively, D is TRBD2 (6 bases). V was cut by 0 bases and J by 6 bases, with 9 bases left in between. Germline lookup yields CDR1 SGHDT and CDR2 YYEEEE. The CDR3 runs to 14 residues. DNA of the CDR3: TGTGCCAGCAGCTTGGTGCTAGCGTCCGGGGAGCTGTTTTTT. It encodes CASSLVLASGELFF.

This chain joins TRBV19 and TRBJ2-1; the match to TRBD2 covers 11 bases. This CDR3 contains 16 residues. Germline CDR1 and CDR2: LNHDA and SQIVND (reference sequence). V was clipped by 5 bases and J by 8 bases; unmatched bases: 11. CDR3 residues: CASSDPSSGRRHEQFF. The CDR3 DNA reads TGTGCCAGTAGTGATCCTTCTAGCGGGAGGCGTCATGAGCAGTTCTTC.

This clone was counted a few times. V gene TRBV29-1 combines with J gene TRBJ2-7; maybe TRBD1 (5 bases). Trimming left V 3 bases short and J 6 bases short, with 15 bases between. CDR1 is SQVTM and CDR2 is ANQGSEA in the germline V gene. This CDR3 has 13 amino acids. CDR3: CSVDGASAPEQYF. The CDR3 DNA follows: TGCAGCGTTGATGGGGCATCGGCGCCCGAGCAGTACTTC.

This clone came up many times. The chain links TRBV6-5 to TRBJ2-7; TRBD1 matches at 9 bases. Germline trimming cut 5 bases from V and 3 bases from J; bases unmatched to any gene: 5. Germline V CDR1 and CDR2: MNHEY, SVGAGI. The CDR3 sequence is 14 residues long. The CDR3 nucleotides read TGTGCCAGCAGTCAGACGACAGGGGGCTACGAGCAGTACTTC. Its protein is CASSQTTGGYEQYF.

The genes are TRBV6-6 and TRBJ2-1; D perhaps matches TRBD1 (6 bases). The CDR3 has 14 residues. Germline-derived CDR1 and CDR2 are MNHNY and SVGAGI (reference sequence). Trimming cost V 7 bases and J 9 bases, with 19 bases left between them. The DNA of the CDR3 is TGTGCCAGCACCCGCGAGGGGGTTCGGAGTGAGCAGTTCTTC. The encoded protein is CASTREGVRSEQFF.

This clone appeared a few times. The rearrangement uses TRBV30 and TRBJ2-3, with 11 bases that match TRBD2. J gave up 6 bases and V 7 bases, and 12 bases lay outside the gene matches. There are 15 residues in the CDR3. In germline, CDR1 is GTSNPN, CDR2 SVGIG (reference sequence). CDR3 DNA sequence: TGTGCCTCGACGTCGACTAGCGGGGTCGGGGATACGCAGTATTTT. Encoded protein: CASTSTSGVGDTQYF.